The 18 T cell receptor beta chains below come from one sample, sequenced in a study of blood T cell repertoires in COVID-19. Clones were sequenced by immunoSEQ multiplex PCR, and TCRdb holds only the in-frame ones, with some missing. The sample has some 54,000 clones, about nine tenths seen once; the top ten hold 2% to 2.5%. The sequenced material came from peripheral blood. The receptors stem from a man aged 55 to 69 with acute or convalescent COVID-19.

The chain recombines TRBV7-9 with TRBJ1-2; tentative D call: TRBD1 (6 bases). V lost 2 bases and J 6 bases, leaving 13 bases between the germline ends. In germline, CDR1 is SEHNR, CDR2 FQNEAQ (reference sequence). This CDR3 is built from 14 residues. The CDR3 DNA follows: TGTGCCAGCAGCTTAAGGGGGTATCGCAATGGCTACACCTTC. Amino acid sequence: CASSLRGYRNGYTF.

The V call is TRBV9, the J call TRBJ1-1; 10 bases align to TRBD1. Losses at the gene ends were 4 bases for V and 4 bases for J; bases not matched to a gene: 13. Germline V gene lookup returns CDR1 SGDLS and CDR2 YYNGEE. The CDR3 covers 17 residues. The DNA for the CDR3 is TGTGCCAGCAGCTCCCCCGGGACAGGGGCTTCGGGCACTGAAGCTTTCTTT. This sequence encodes CASSSPGTGASGTEAFF.

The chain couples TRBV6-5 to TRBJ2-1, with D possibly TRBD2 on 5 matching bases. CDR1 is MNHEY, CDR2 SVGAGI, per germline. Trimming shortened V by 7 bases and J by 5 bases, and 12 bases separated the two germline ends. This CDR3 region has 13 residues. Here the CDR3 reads CASKKAGNNEQFF. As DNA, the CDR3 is TGTGCCAGCAAGAAAGCCGGGAACAATGAGCAGTTCTTC.

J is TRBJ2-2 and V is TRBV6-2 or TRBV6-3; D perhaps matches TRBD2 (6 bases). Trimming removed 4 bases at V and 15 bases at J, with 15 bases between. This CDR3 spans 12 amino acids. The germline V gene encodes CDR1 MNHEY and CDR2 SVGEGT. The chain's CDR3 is CASSFQTSMVFF. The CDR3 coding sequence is TGTGCCAGCAGTTTCCAAACTAGCATGGTGTTTTTT.

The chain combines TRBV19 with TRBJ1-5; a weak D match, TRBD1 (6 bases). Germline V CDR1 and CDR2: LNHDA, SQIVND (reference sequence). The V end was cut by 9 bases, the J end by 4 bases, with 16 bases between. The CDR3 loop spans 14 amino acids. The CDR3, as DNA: TGTGCCAGCTATTCGGGACATTGGAATCAGCCCCAGCATTTT. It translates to CASYSGHWNQPQHF.

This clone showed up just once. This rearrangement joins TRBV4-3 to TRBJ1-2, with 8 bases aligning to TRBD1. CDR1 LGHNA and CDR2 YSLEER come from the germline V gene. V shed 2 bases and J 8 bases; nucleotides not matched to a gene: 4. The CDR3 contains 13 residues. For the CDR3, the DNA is TGCGCCAGCAGCCAAACAGGGGGTGGCGGCTACACCTTC. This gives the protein CASSQTGGGGYTF.

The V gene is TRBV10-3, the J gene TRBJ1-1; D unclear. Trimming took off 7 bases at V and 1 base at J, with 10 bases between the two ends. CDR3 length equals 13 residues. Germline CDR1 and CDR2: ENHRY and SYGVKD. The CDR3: CAINVGKNTEAFF. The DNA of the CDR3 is TGTGCCATCAATGTCGGGAAGAACACTGAAGCTTTCTTT.

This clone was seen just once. The DNA of the CDR3 is TGTGCCAGTAGTATATCCCGGGTCTATGAGCAGTTCTTC. Its protein product is CASSISRVYEQFF. This chain links TRBV19 with TRBJ2-1, with D unresolved. There are 13 residues in the CDR3. The V and J ends lost 2 bases and 8 bases respectively, with 10 bases between them. Germline V lookup: CDR1 LNHDA, CDR2 SQIVND (reference sequence).

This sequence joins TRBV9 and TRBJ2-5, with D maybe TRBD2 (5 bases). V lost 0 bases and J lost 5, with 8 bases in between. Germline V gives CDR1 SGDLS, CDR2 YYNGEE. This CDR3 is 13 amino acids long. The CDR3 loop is CASSVGGPETQYF. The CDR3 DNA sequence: TGTGCCAGCAGCGTAGGAGGGCCCGAGACCCAGTACTTC.

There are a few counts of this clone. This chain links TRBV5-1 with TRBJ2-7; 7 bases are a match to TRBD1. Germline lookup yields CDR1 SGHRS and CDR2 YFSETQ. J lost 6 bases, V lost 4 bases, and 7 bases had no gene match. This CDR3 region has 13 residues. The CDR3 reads CASSNRGTGEQYF. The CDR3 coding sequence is TGCGCCAGCAGCAACAGGGGTACCGGCGAGCAGTACTTC.

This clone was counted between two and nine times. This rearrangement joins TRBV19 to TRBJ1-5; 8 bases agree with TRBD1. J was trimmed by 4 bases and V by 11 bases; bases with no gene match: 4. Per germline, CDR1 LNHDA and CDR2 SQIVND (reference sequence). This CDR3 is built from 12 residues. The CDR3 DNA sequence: TGTGCCGGACGGACAGGGAATCAGCCCCAGCATTTT. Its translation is CAGRTGNQPQHF.

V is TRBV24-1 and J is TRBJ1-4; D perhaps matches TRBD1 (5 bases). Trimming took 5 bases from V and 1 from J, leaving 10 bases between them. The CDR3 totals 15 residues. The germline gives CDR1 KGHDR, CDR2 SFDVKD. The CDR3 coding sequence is TGTGCCACCAGTGGGGTCGGGGGAACTAATGAAAAACTGTTTTTT. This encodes CATSGVGGTNEKLFF.

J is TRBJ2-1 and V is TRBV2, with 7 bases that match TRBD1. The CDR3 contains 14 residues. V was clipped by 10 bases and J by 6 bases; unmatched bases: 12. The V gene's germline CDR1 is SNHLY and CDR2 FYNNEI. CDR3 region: CATQTGAQFNEQFF. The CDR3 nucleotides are TGTGCCACCCAAACAGGGGCCCAATTCAATGAGCAGTTCTTC.

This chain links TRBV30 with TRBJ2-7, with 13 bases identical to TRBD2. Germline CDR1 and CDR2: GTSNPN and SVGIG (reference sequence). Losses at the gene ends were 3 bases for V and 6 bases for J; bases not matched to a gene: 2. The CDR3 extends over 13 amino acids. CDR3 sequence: CAWRRLAGGEQYF. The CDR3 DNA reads TGTGCCTGGAGACGACTAGCGGGAGGCGAGCAGTACTTC.

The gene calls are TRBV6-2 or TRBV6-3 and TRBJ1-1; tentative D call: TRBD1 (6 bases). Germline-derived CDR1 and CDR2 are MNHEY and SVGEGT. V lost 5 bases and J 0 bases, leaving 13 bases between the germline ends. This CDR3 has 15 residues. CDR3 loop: CASSTWDTLNTEAFF. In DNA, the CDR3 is TGTGCCAGCAGTACCTGGGACACCTTGAACACTGAAGCTTTCTTT.

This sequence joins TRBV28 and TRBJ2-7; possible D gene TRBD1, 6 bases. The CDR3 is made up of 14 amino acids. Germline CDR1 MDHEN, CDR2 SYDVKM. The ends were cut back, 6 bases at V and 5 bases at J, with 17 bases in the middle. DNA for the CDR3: TGTGCCAGCAGACCCCCAGGGGATCGCCACGAGCAGTACTTC. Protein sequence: CASRPPGDRHEQYF.

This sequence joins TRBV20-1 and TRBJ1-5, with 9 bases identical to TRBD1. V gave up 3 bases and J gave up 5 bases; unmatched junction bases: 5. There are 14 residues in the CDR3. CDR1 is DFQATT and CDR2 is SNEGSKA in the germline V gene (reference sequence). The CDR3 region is CSASEQGADQPQHF. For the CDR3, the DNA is TGCAGTGCTAGTGAACAGGGGGCGGATCAGCCCCAGCATTTT.

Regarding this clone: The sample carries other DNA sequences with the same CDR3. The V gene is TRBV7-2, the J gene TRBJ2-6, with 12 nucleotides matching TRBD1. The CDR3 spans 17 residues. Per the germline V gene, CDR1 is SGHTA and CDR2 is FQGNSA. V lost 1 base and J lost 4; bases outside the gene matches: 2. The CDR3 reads CASSLGGQGAGANVLTF. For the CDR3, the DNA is TGTGCCAGCAGCTTAGGGGGACAGGGGGCCGGGGCCAACGTCCTGACTTTC.